A selection of T cell receptor beta chains follows, all from one sample in a study of CD8 T cells in ankylosing spondylitis. Using its own MiXCR run on the 5' RACE reads, TCRdb lists one record per CDR3 protein. The data hold a few hundred thousand distinct CDR3 sequences, with roughly 17% observed a single time. Material: blood, either unsorted or a sorted T cell fraction (not recorded which). The receptors originated from a male donor with ankylosing spondylitis. The CDR3 runs from the conserved cysteine through the conserved F or W. D genes are given only for firm matches. Clone size appears in some rows only: once, few, many, or a class for an expanded clone.

CDR3: CASSLLWGNEQFF; DNA: TGTGCCAGCAGCTTACTTTGGGGTAATGAGCAGTTCTTC; size: many; D: .; J: TRBJ2-1; V: TRBV7-2
CDR3: CASSPRQGSNTEAFF; DNA: TGTGCCAGCAGCCCACGACAGGGATCGAACACTGAAGCTTTCTTT; size: many; D: TRBD1; J: TRBJ1-1; V: TRBV11-2
CDR3: CASSLAAPPGTDTQYF; DNA: TGCGCCAGCAGCTTGGCTGCACCCCCCGGCACAGATACGCAGTATTTT; size: .; D: .; J: TRBJ2-3; V: TRBV5-1
CDR3: CAISEADRANTEAFF; DNA: TGTGCCATCAGTGAGGCAGACAGGGCGAACACTGAAGCTTTCTTT; size: few; D: TRBD1; J: TRBJ1-1; V: TRBV10-3
CDR3: CATSSFGDRAYEQYF; DNA: TGTGCCACCAGCAGCTTCGGGGACAGGGCCTACGAGCAGTACTTC; size: .; D: TRBD1; J: TRBJ2-7; V: TRBV15
CDR3: CSVPSYGANVLTF; DNA: TGCAGCGTGCCCTCCTATGGGGCCAACGTCCTGACTTTC; size: few; D: .; J: TRBJ2-6; V: TRBV29-1
CDR3: CSVGGAGHQPQHF; DNA: TGCAGCGTTGGGGGGGCAGGTCACCAGCCCCAGCATTTT; size: .; D: .; J: TRBJ1-5; V: TRBV29-1
CDR3: CASSQRPAGLHQQYF; DNA: TGTGCCAGCAGCCAAAGGCCAGCGGGGTTACATCAGCAGTACTTC; size: .; D: TRBD2; J: TRBJ2-7; V: TRBV14
CDR3: CASSKRGFRTDTQYF; DNA: TGTGCCAGCAGCAAAAGAGGATTTCGCACAGATACGCAGTATTTT; size: .; D: .; J: TRBJ2-3; V: TRBV3-1
CDR3: CATSDNSETEASSYEQYF; DNA: TGTGCCACCAGTGACAATTCTGAAACAGAAGCTAGCTCCTACGAGCAGTACTTC; size: .; D: .; J: TRBJ2-7; V: TRBV24-1
CDR3: CASSLSAINNQPQHF; DNA: TGTGCCAGCAGTTTATCCGCTATTAACAATCAGCCCCAGCATTTT; size: .; D: .; J: TRBJ1-5; V: TRBV27
CDR3: CASSLEGVGGYTF; DNA: TGTGCCAGCAGTTTGGAGGGCGTTGGTGGCTACACCTTC; size: .; D: .; J: TRBJ1-2; V: TRBV12-3/TRBV12-4
CDR3: CATSRGAPETQYF; DNA: TGTGCCACCAGTCGGGGGGCGCCGGAGACCCAGTACTTC; size: few; D: .; J: TRBJ2-5; V: TRBV24-1
CDR3: CSVGRDRSSYEQYF; DNA: TGCAGCGTTGGGCGGGACAGATCCTCCTACGAGCAGTACTTC; size: .; D: .; J: TRBJ2-7; V: TRBV29-1
CDR3: CSATGQGGGANVLTF; DNA: TGCAGCGCAACTGGACAGGGTGGTGGGGCCAACGTCCTGACTTTC; size: few; D: TRBD1; J: TRBJ2-6; V: TRBV29-1
CDR3: CASSKGGARVLQPQHF; DNA: TGTGCCAGTAGTAAGGGAGGGGCGCGGGTATTACAGCCCCAGCATTTT; size: .; D: .; J: TRBJ1-5; V: TRBV19
CDR3: CATSRGSNEQYF; DNA: TGTGCCACCAGCAGAGGTTCCAACGAGCAGTACTTC; size: .; D: .; J: TRBJ2-7; V: TRBV15
CDR3: CASRDMAGGPYEQYF; DNA: TGTGCCAGCAGAGACATGGCGGGAGGGCCCTACGAGCAGTACTTC; size: .; D: TRBD2; J: TRBJ2-7; V: TRBV28
CDR3: CASNREGVGATNEKLFF; DNA: TGTGCCAGCAATCGGGAGGGAGTAGGTGCAACTAATGAAAAACTGTTTTTT; size: .; D: .; J: TRBJ1-4; V: TRBV28
CDR3: CASSEDGGGGYGYTF; DNA: TGTGCCAGCAGTGAAGATGGAGGGGGAGGCTATGGCTACACCTTC; size: .; D: .; J: TRBJ1-2; V: TRBV25-1